The TCR beta chain under discussion was sequenced for a study of control samples from healthy donors and cancer patients. The protocol was immunoSEQ multiplex PCR, while the TCRdb copy is restricted to in-frame clones and leaves out a portion. The table lists about 79,000 clones, approximately 94% of them singletons. After removal of 0 bases from V and 0 bases from J, the junction contained 7 bases not matched to a gene. Germline assignment: CDR1 LNHNV and CDR2 YYDKDF (reference sequence). The CDR3 has 17 residues. The source material was PBMCs. This TCR derives from a woman between 35 and 50 years old with lung cancer. The chain combines TRBV15 with TRBJ1-1; 7 nucleotides agree with TRBD1. CDR3 sequence reads: CATSRDRAGGMNTEAFF. The CDR3 DNA sequence: TGTGCCACCAGCAGAGATCGGGCAGGGGGGATGAACACTGAAGCTTTCTTT.